This T cell receptor (beta chain) was retrieved from a study of shared clonotypes between healthy human individuals. The assay was immunoSEQ multiplex PCR, and TCRdb's table has in-frame clones only and misses some. The top ten hold roughly an eighth of the sample, which has approximately 500,000 clones, more than 65% seen once. The sequencing input was PBMCs. The sequence derives from a woman between 40 and 50 years old in good health. Some clones in this sample may be carry-over from other donors' samples.

CDR3 sequence reads: CASSLATGPGNTEAFF. The CDR3 DNA sequence: TGCGCCAGCAGCTTGGCGACAGGGCCCGGGAACACTGAAGCTTTCTTT. This sequence joins TRBV5-1 and TRBJ1-1, with 7 bases matching TRBD1. The V gene end was trimmed by 0 bases and the J gene end by 1 base; junction bases not matched to a gene: 6. The CDR3 has 16 residues. Germline V gene lookup returns CDR1 SGHRS and CDR2 YFSETQ.